One and the same sample provided the 28 T cell receptor beta chains below, sequenced in a study of T cell clones after liver transplantation. Generated by immunoSEQ multiplex PCR, the TCRdb table keeps only in-frame clones and is missing some. The sample consists of tens of thousands of clones, roughly 85% of them appearing once. Source: CD4+ T cells from blood, taken just over 45 months after liver transplant. The source of these receptors is a human patient who received a liver transplant. Some T cells may originate from the graft donor.

The V gene is TRBV2, the J gene TRBJ2-5; TRBD2 agrees at 12 bases. V lost 6 bases, J lost 4 bases, and 6 bases stayed unmatched. Germline lookup yields CDR1 SNHLY and CDR2 FYNNEI. This CDR3 has 15 residues. CDR3 sequence (DNA): TGTGCCAGCAGGCCACTAGCGGGAGGAGGAGAGACCCAGTACTTC. Amino acid sequence: CASRPLAGGGETQYF. The full variable domain, completed using reference TRBV2 and TRBJ2-5, is EPEVTQTPSHQVTQMGQEVILRCVPISNHLYFYWYRQILGQKVEFLVSFYNNEISEKSEIFDDQFSVERPDGSNFTLKIRSTKLEDSAMYFCASRPLAGGGETQYFGPGTRLLVL.

The chain is built from TRBV7-2 and TRBJ2-1, with a weak D call TRBD1 (6 bases). Per the germline V gene, CDR1 is SGHTA and CDR2 is FQGNSA. V lost 5 bases and J 4 bases, leaving 12 bases between the germline ends. The CDR3 has 14 residues. The CDR3: CASSPLRGYNEQFF. The CDR3 DNA sequence: TGTGCCAGCAGCCCCCTCAGGGGATACAATGAGCAGTTCTTC.

The chain is built from TRBV4-1 and TRBJ2-2; D may be TRBD2 (6 bases). The V gene's germline CDR1 is MGHRA and CDR2 YSYEKL. V lost 3 bases and J lost 0, with 14 bases in between. This CDR3 has 17 residues. The CDR3 DNA follows: TGCGCCAGCAGCCACTTTACTGGCGGGACGAACACCGGGGAGCTGTTTTTT. This gives the protein CASSHFTGGTNTGELFF.

CDR3 sequence: CASSRGRGEAFF. CDR3 DNA: TGTGCCAGCTCCAGAGGTAGGGGTGAAGCTTTCTTT. The rearrangement links TRBV6-6 to TRBJ1-1; maybe TRBD1 (5 bases). Deletions cut 8 bases from V and 7 bases from J, with 14 bases between. Germline V gene lookup returns CDR1 MNHNY and CDR2 SVGAGI (reference sequence). This CDR3 has 12 amino acids.

The V call is TRBV7-2, the J call TRBJ2-5; TRBD2 matches 9 bases. This CDR3 is 16 amino acids long. Germline CDR1 reads SGHTA; CDR2 reads FQGNSA. J lost 1 base, V lost 1 base, and 4 bases had no gene match. CDR3 protein: CASSLGREGVQETQYF. The CDR3 DNA reads TGTGCCAGCAGCTTAGGGCGGGAGGGAGTCCAAGAGACCCAGTACTTC.

The gene calls are TRBV5-1 and TRBJ2-1; 9 nucleotides match TRBD2. The CDR3 covers 18 residues. The V gene's germline CDR1 is SGHRS and CDR2 YFSETQ. The V gene end was trimmed by 0 bases and the J gene end by 0 bases; junction bases not matched to a gene: 7. The DNA of the CDR3 is TGCGCCAGCAGCTTGGGGACTAGCGCTCAGAGCTCCTACAATGAGCAGTTCTTC. Protein product: CASSLGTSAQSSYNEQFF. Supplemented by reference TRBV5-1 and TRBJ2-1, the full variable domain reads KAGVTQTPRYLIKTRGQQVTLSCSPISGHRSVSWYQQTPGQGLQFLFEYFSETQRNKGNFPGRFSGRQFSNSRSEMNVSTLELGDSALYLCASSLGTSAQSSYNEQFFGPGTRLTVL.

This rearrangement joins TRBV2 to TRBJ2-1; a possible D gene is TRBD2 (5 bases). The V gene lost 5 bases and the J gene lost 15 bases, with 14 bases spanning the gap. The CDR3 contains 11 residues. CDR1 SNHLY and CDR2 FYNNEI come from the germline V gene. In nucleotides, the CDR3 is TGTGCCAGCAGTCTGGACTCACTACCGTTCTTC. Protein product: CASSLDSLPFF.

CDR3 coding DNA: TGTGCCAGCAGTCCCTGGGGGGTCGACTATGGCTACACCTTC. It yields the protein CASSPWGVDYGYTF. V usage is TRBV27 and J usage is TRBJ1-2; the D gene is possibly TRBD1 (5 bases). V lost 5 bases and J 3 bases, leaving 13 bases between the germline ends. Germline CDR1 MNHEY, CDR2 SMNVEV (reference sequence). The CDR3 covers 14 residues.

CDR3 region: CASSSQGEYGYTF. The CDR3 DNA sequence: TGCGCCAGCAGCTCACAGGGGGAGTATGGCTACACCTTC. This chain joins TRBV10-2 and TRBJ1-2; the match to TRBD1 covers 8 bases. CDR3 length equals 13 residues. After removal of 6 bases from V and 5 bases from J, the junction contained 5 bases not matched to a gene. Germline V gene lookup returns CDR1 WSHSY and CDR2 SAAADI.

The chain links TRBV28 to TRBJ1-5, with 7 nucleotides matching TRBD1. J gave up 3 bases and V 4 bases, and 3 bases lay outside the gene matches. Germline CDR1 MDHEN, CDR2 SYDVKM. The CDR3 is 14 residues long. CDR3 in amino acids: CASSSTGYNQPQHF. The CDR3 DNA is TGTGCCAGCAGTTCGACAGGGTACAATCAGCCCCAGCATTTT.

This clone was seen once. The V gene is TRBV27, the J gene TRBJ1-1, with 7 bases lining up with TRBD1. This CDR3 contains 16 residues. Germline lookup yields CDR1 MNHEY and CDR2 SMNVEV (reference sequence). The V and J ends lost 4 bases and 0 bases, in that order; junction bases with no gene match: 8. This CDR3 is CASSSNTGVMNTEAFF. Written as DNA, the CDR3 is TGTGCCAGCAGTTCCAATACAGGGGTGATGAACACTGAAGCTTTCTTT.

This clone was observed a single time. V and J are TRBV18 and TRBJ1-1; 7 positions agree with TRBD1. The CDR3 sequence is 14 residues long. Per the germline V gene, CDR1 is KGHSH and CDR2 is LQKENI. J was trimmed by 6 bases and V by 3 bases; bases with no gene match: 7. As DNA, the CDR3 is TGTGCCAGCTCACCGGTGACAGGGAGGTCTGAAGCTTTCTTT. Residues: CASSPVTGRSEAFF. The full variable domain, rest sourced from reference TRBV18 and TRBJ1-1, is NAGVMQNPRHLVRRRGQEARLRCSPMKGHSHVYWYRQLPEEGLKFMVYLQKENIIDESGMPKERFSAEFPKEGPSILRIQQVVRGDSAAYFCASSPVTGRSEAFFGQGTRLTVV.

The chain is built from TRBV5-1 and TRBJ1-3; 8 bases agree with TRBD1. Germline V gene lookup returns CDR1 SGHRS and CDR2 YFSETQ. Trimming cost V 3 bases and J 0 bases; bases outside gene matches: 2. The CDR3 consists of 15 residues. The CDR3 DNA reads TGCGCCAGCAGCTCGACAGGGGTCTCTGGAAACACCATATATTTT. Translated: CASSSTGVSGNTIYF. The full variable domain, with the rest looked up from reference TRBV5-1 and TRBJ1-3, is KAGVTQTPRYLIKTRGQQVTLSCSPISGHRSVSWYQQTPGQGLQFLFEYFSETQRNKGNFPGRFSGRQFSNSRSEMNVSTLELGDSALYLCASSSTGVSGNTIYFGEGSWLTVV.

The chain carries TRBV19 and TRBJ1-1; perhaps TRBD1 as D (5 bases). Per the germline V gene, CDR1 is LNHDA and CDR2 is SQIVND (reference sequence). V was cut by 4 bases and J by 4 bases, with 16 bases left in between. This CDR3 spans 15 amino acids. CDR3 nucleotides: TGTGCCAGTAGTACGACCAGGGTTGGGGCCACTGAAGCTTTCTTT. As protein: CASSTTRVGATEAFF.

The genes are TRBV2 and TRBJ1-4; no clear D. Trimming shortened V by 5 bases and J by 0 bases, and 7 bases separated the two germline ends. This CDR3 contains 14 residues. CDR1 SNHLY and CDR2 FYNNEI come from the germline V gene. The CDR3 here is CASSSLATNEKLFF. DNA for the CDR3: TGTGCCAGCAGTAGCCTTGCAACTAATGAAAAACTGTTTTTT.

Only one count was recorded for this clone. The genes are TRBV11-2 and TRBJ1-1; TRBD1 agrees at 7 bases. Trimming removed 5 bases from V and 0 bases from J; junction bases left unmatched: 9. There are 16 residues in the CDR3. Germline assignment: CDR1 SGHAT and CDR2 FQNNGV. CDR3 residues: CASSTHRGPMNTEAFF. Written as DNA, the CDR3 is TGTGCCAGCAGCACTCACAGGGGACCCATGAACACTGAAGCTTTCTTT.

The gene calls are TRBV27 and TRBJ1-2; TRBD1 matches 10 bases. The CDR3 extends over 16 amino acids. The V and J ends lost 6 bases and 4 bases, in that order; junction bases with no gene match: 11. The V gene's germline CDR1 is MNHEY and CDR2 SMNVEV (reference sequence). CDR3 residues: CASRGQGPRSTYGYTF. CDR3 DNA sequence: TGTGCCAGCAGGGGACAGGGGCCTCGCTCTACCTATGGCTACACCTTC.

V gene TRBV5-1 combines with J gene TRBJ1-2, with D tentatively TRBD1 (6 bases). The CDR3 totals 14 residues. In germline, CDR1 is SGHRS, CDR2 YFSETQ. Trimming shortened V by 0 bases and J by 3 bases, and 9 bases separated the two germline ends. CDR3 bases: TGCGCCAGCAGCTTGGAAGGGGGGCACTATGGCTACACCTTC. This encodes CASSLEGGHYGYTF.

The V and J genes are TRBV9 and TRBJ1-1; TRBD1 matches 8 bases. The V segment lost 0 bases and the J segment 10 bases; nucleotides outside the gene matches: 8. Germline-derived CDR1 and CDR2 are SGDLS and YYNGEE. The CDR3 sequence is 14 residues long. The CDR3 coding sequence is TGTGCCAGCAGCGTAGTATCGTGGACAGGGCTAGCTTTCTTT. Amino acid sequence: CASSVVSWTGLAFF.

This clone was seen once. V gene TRBV10-2 combines with J gene TRBJ2-3, with a possible D match to TRBD1 (6 bases). The CDR3 covers 15 residues. Germline CDR1 and CDR2: WSHSY and SAAADI. Trimming shortened V by 3 bases and J by 2 bases, and 12 bases separated the two germline ends. The CDR3 loop reads CASSEVGAATDTQYF. In DNA form, the CDR3 reads TGCGCCAGCAGTGAAGTGGGGGCAGCCACAGATACGCAGTATTTT.

This clone was observed a handful of times. This chain joins TRBV4-1 and TRBJ2-3; unclear D gene. This CDR3 comprises 16 residues. The V and J ends lost 0 bases and 6 bases respectively, with 16 bases between them. Germline loops: CDR1 MGHRA, CDR2 YSYEKL. The CDR3 protein is CASSQDRPERGDTQYF. CDR3 bases: TGCGCCAGCAGCCAAGACAGGCCCGAGCGAGGCGATACGCAGTATTTT.

This chain's CDR3 is CASSLSPSGRETQYF. The CDR3 DNA reads as TGCGCCAGCAGCTTGTCTCCTAGCGGGAGAGAGACCCAGTACTTC. The genes are TRBV5-1 and TRBJ2-5, with 10 positions matching TRBD2. Germline loops: CDR1 SGHRS, CDR2 YFSETQ. This CDR3 is 15 amino acids long. The V segment lost 1 base and the J segment 4 bases; nucleotides outside the gene matches: 4. Full variable domain (remainder filled in from reference TRBV5-1 and TRBJ2-5): KAGVTQTPRYLIKTRGQQVTLSCSPISGHRSVSWYQQTPGQGLQFLFEYFSETQRNKGNFPGRFSGRQFSNSRSEMNVSTLELGDSALYLCASSLSPSGRETQYFGPGTRLLVL.

The rearrangement uses TRBV4-3 and TRBJ1-4, with D possibly TRBD1 on 5 matching bases. Germline values: CDR1 LGHNA, CDR2 YSLEER. V was clipped by 1 base and J by 3 bases, with 6 bases between them. The CDR3 runs 14 residues. CDR3: CASSQGGANEKLFF. The CDR3 DNA reads as TGCGCCAGCAGCCAAGGGGGGGCTAATGAAAAACTGTTTTTT.

This clone appeared once. This chain links TRBV5-4 with TRBJ1-1, with 9 bases that match TRBD1. The CDR3 is 14 residues long. J gave up 1 base and V 5 bases, and 3 bases lay outside the gene matches. CDR1 and CDR2 (germline): SGHNT, YYREEE (reference sequence). The CDR3 spells CASSLDRGNTEAFF. The CDR3 DNA is TGTGCCAGCAGTCTGGACAGGGGGAACACTGAAGCTTTCTTT.

This clone occurred once. The gene calls are TRBV9 and TRBJ1-3, with 7 positions matching TRBD1. V shed 0 bases and J 3 bases; nucleotides not matched to a gene: 6. Germline CDR1 SGDLS, CDR2 YYNGEE. The CDR3 covers 16 residues. Here the CDR3 reads CASSVDNRGFGNTIYF. In DNA form, the CDR3 reads TGTGCCAGCAGCGTAGATAACAGGGGATTTGGAAACACCATATATTTT.

The chain combines TRBV28 with TRBJ2-7, with 13 bases that match TRBD2. Germline trimming cut 4 bases from V and 6 bases from J; bases unmatched to any gene: 9. Germline CDR1 is MDHEN and CDR2 is SYDVKM. This CDR3 spans 16 amino acids. The CDR3 nucleotides read TGTGCCAGCAGTTCCAAACGGACTAGCGGGAGCGGCGAGCAGTACTTC. Its translation: CASSSKRTSGSGEQYF.

The chain uses TRBV19 and TRBJ2-5; 10 positions agree with TRBD2. V shed 4 bases and J 2 bases; nucleotides not matched to a gene: 7. There are 16 residues in the CDR3. Germline assignment: CDR1 LNHDA and CDR2 SQIVND (reference sequence). The CDR3 DNA is TGTGCCAGTAGTACTAGCGGGAGAGCCCGACAAGAGACCCAGTACTTC. It translates to CASSTSGRARQETQYF. The whole variable domain, remainder taken from reference TRBV19 and TRBJ2-5, is DGGITQSPKYLFRKEGQNVTLSCEQNLNHDAMYWYRQDPGQGLRLIYYSQIVNDFQKGDIAEGYSVSREKKESFPLTVTSAQKNPTAFYLCASSTSGRARQETQYFGPGTRLLVL.

The chain has TRBV19 and TRBJ1-2; D unclear. Per the germline V gene, CDR1 is LNHDA and CDR2 is SQIVND (reference sequence). The CDR3 is 11 amino acids. V gave up 2 bases and J gave up 2 bases, with 0 bases separating them. The CDR3 loop reads CASSINYGYTF. Here the CDR3 DNA reads TGTGCCAGTAGTATAAACTATGGCTACACCTTC.